This T cell receptor (beta chain) originates from a study of blood T cell repertoires in COVID-19. Across the study: Both acute and convalescent COVID-19 samples were obtained from the United States, Italy and Spain.

Methods used by the authors: Scientists estimated how many nucleated cells there were by amplifying reference gene primers. The protocol was immunoSEQ multiplex PCR, while the TCRdb copy is restricted to in-frame clones and leaves out a portion. V, J and clone size are taken as reported in that table, and D and trimming were inferred from the DNA itself. The sample consists of fewer than 85,000 clones, 88% of them appearing once. This CDR3 contains 15 residues. The V and J ends lost 2 bases and 1 base respectively, with 9 bases between them. Per germline, CDR1 SGHTA and CDR2 FQGNSA. The sequencing sample was made of peripheral blood. The V call is TRBV7-2, the J call TRBJ1-5; no reliable D call. This receptor was taken from a human donor in a cohort sampled during active COVID-19. CDR3 protein: CASSLLGQSNQPQHF. CDR3 DNA: TGTGCCAGCAGCTTATTGGGCCAGAGCAATCAGCCCCAGCATTTT.